These T cell receptor beta chains were read from a single sample in a study of T cells in Graves' hyperthyroidism and ophthalmopathy. Each CDR3 protein gets one entry after TCRdb re-called the multiplex PCR reads with MiXCR. Of hundreds of thousands of distinct CDR3 sequences in the sample, 14% were seen once. The sequenced material came from blood. All receptors come from a woman aged 18-35 years with Graves' hyperthyroidism. The CDR3 runs from the conserved cysteine through the conserved F or W. A D gene is named only where the DNA matches it firmly. Expanded clones get a size class; other rows say once, few or many, or leave the size out.

CDR3nt	CDR3aa	v_gene	j_gene	abundance	d_gene
TGTGCCAGCAGCTTAGGTGGTGGGGTAAGGGGCACTGAAGCTTTCTTT	CASSLGGGVRGTEAFF	TRBV7-2	TRBJ1-1	many	.
TGTGCCAGCAGCCGCGGACAGGGAAACTGGTACGAGCAGTACTTC	CASSRGQGNWYEQYF	TRBV13	TRBJ2-7	.	TRBD1
TGCAGCGGGACTAGCGGGAGGGCCAGAGGTAATGAGCAGTTCTTC	CSGTSGRARGNEQFF	TRBV20-1	TRBJ2-1	many	TRBD2
TGTGCCAGCAGTTTAATGGCGGTTCGCACAGATACGCAGTATTTT	CASSLMAVRTDTQYF	TRBV11-2	TRBJ2-3	.	.
TGTGCCAGCAGGGGAGGCGACCGGCCCCAGCATTTT	CASRGGDRPQHF	TRBV28	TRBJ1-5	many	.
TGTGCCAGCACGCCGCCCTCGGGGACTGAAGCTTTCTTT	CASTPPSGTEAFF	TRBV6-1	TRBJ1-1	.	.
TGTGCCAGCAGCCAAGATACGGCTAGCGGGAGCGGTGAGCAGTTCTTC	CASSQDTASGSGEQFF	TRBV3-1	TRBJ2-1	many	TRBD2
TGTGCCAGCAGCTTGGACCGGTGGATAGATACGCAGTATTTT	CASSLDRWIDTQYF	TRBV7-2	TRBJ2-3	few	.
TGTGCCAGCAGCCTCAGGGGGACTAGCGGGAGTTCCTACAATGAGCAGTTCTTC	CASSLRGTSGSSYNEQFF	TRBV4-2	TRBJ2-1	.	TRBD2
TGCGCCAGCAGCTACCCAGATGGTGTGTCTGAAGCTTTCTTT	CASSYPDGVSEAFF	TRBV5-1	TRBJ1-1	many	.
TGTGCCAGCAGGCCAAGAATCTCAGGGGACGCGAACACCGGGGAGCTGTTTTTT	CASRPRISGDANTGELFF	TRBV7-9	TRBJ2-2	.	.
TGTGCCAGCAGAAAGACGGGGGATGATACGCAGTATTTT	CASRKTGDDTQYF	TRBV7-9	TRBJ2-3	.	.
TGCGCCAGCAGCCAAGTTTGGAGAGTGGGGGGGGCAGATGAGCAGTTCTTC	CASSQVWRVGGADEQFF	TRBV4-1	TRBJ2-1	.	.
TGTGCCAGCAGCTCGGACAGGGGCGCCACCGGGGAGCTGTTTTTT	CASSSDRGATGELFF	TRBV6-1	TRBJ2-2	few	TRBD1
TGTGCCAGCAGCCCCGAACGACTAGCGGGAGGGCTTGGGGAGCTGTTTTTT	CASSPERLAGGLGELFF	TRBV7-8	TRBJ2-2	few	TRBD2
TGTGCCAGCAGTCAGCGGGGCCATTACAATGAGCAGTTCTTC	CASSQRGHYNEQFF	TRBV6-1	TRBJ2-1	.	TRBD2
TGTGCCAGCAGGGCCCGAACCGGGACAGGGGATGGCTACACCTTC	CASRARTGTGDGYTF	TRBV25-1	TRBJ1-2	few	TRBD1
TGTGCCAGCAGTTACGGGATCCCCACTAGACTAGCGGGAGGACTTGCGTACAATGAGCAGTTCTTC	CASSYGIPTRLAGGLAYNEQFF	TRBV6-5	TRBJ2-1	few	TRBD2
TGCGCCAGCAGCCAGAACCCCGGGACAGGGGATGGCTACACCTTC	CASSQNPGTGDGYTF	TRBV4-1	TRBJ1-2	.	TRBD1
TGTGCCAGCAGCTTTTTGGACAGATCCCCCTCCTACGAGCAGTACTTC	CASSFLDRSPSYEQYF	TRBV5-6	TRBJ2-7	few	.
TGCAGCGTTGAAGTCGCAGCGGGTTTCTCCTACGAGCAGTTCTTC	CSVEVAAGFSYEQFF	TRBV29-1	TRBJ2-1	.	.
TGTGCCAGCTCACCCGTGGGGGGCAACACAGATACGCAGTATTTT	CASSPVGGNTDTQYF	TRBV18	TRBJ2-3	many	.
TGTGCCAGCAGCTTTCGGAGGGAAGCTTTCTTT	CASSFRREAFF	TRBV5-6	TRBJ1-1	many	.
TGTGCCAGCAGTTTAACGCATGCAACTAATGAAAAACTGTTTTTT	CASSLTHATNEKLFF	TRBV28	TRBJ1-4	many	.
TGTGCCAGCAGCTTCGGACACCGTGCAACTAATGAAAAACTGTTTTTT	CASSFGHRATNEKLFF	TRBV3-1	TRBJ1-4	few	.
TGCAGCGTTAGGGTAGGGACCAATGAGCAGTTCTTC	CSVRVGTNEQFF	TRBV29-1	TRBJ2-1	few	.
TGCAGTGCTAGCCCCTACGGCGGGAGGGCTAACGATGAGCAGTACTTC	CSASPYGGRANDEQYF	TRBV20-1	TRBJ2-7	.	TRBD2
TGTGCCAGCAGGCGGTGGGGCTCTGGGGCCAACGTCCTGACTTTC	CASRRWGSGANVLTF	TRBV5-6	TRBJ2-6	few	.
TGCGCCAGCAGCCCGGGGGGCACCAACACCGGGGAGCTGTTTTTT	CASSPGGTNTGELFF	TRBV5-1	TRBJ2-2	many	.
TGCGCCAGCAGCTTGGGTCAGGGACGCGAGCAGTACTTC	CASSLGQGREQYF	TRBV5-1	TRBJ2-7	many	.
TGTGCCAGCAGTCTGTCCGGAGAGGGGGAACTCACAGATACGCAGTATTTT	CASSLSGEGELTDTQYF	TRBV28	TRBJ2-3	many	.
TGTGCCAGCAGCCCTACCCGGACAGGGGGCGTCTACGAGCAGTACTTC	CASSPTRTGGVYEQYF	TRBV6-2/TRBV6-3	TRBJ2-7	.	TRBD1
TGTGCCAGCAGTTTATTACCGGGAGTGGATCAGCCCCAGCATTTT	CASSLLPGVDQPQHF	TRBV27	TRBJ1-5	many	.
TGCAGTGCTAAAGGTCCTAGCGGGAGCAATGAGCAGTTCTTC	CSAKGPSGSNEQFF	TRBV20-1	TRBJ2-1	many	TRBD2
TGTGCCAGCAGTTCCGGACTAGCGGGGTTCCAAGAGACCCAGTACTTC	CASSSGLAGFQETQYF	TRBV28	TRBJ2-5	many	TRBD2
TGTGCCAGCAGTGGGCCGGGACAGGGCACCGGGGAGCTGTTTTTT	CASSGPGQGTGELFF	TRBV12-3/TRBV12-4	TRBJ2-2	many	TRBD1
TGTGCCAGTAGTATAGATCGGGGTTCCTCTGGAAACACCATATATTTT	CASSIDRGSSGNTIYF	TRBV19	TRBJ1-3	few	.
TGTGCCAGCAGTCAGGGACAGGGGATGGCGTCCTACGAGCAGTACTTC	CASSQGQGMASYEQYF	TRBV12-3/TRBV12-4	TRBJ2-7	few	TRBD1
TGTGCCAGCAGACTAGATGGGACTGAAGCTTTCTTT	CASRLDGTEAFF	TRBV12-3/TRBV12-4	TRBJ1-1	.	.
TGTGCTAGCAGCGCGGCAACTAGCGGGAGTGGAGAGCAGTTCTTC	CASSAATSGSGEQFF	TRBV7-7	TRBJ2-1	many	TRBD2